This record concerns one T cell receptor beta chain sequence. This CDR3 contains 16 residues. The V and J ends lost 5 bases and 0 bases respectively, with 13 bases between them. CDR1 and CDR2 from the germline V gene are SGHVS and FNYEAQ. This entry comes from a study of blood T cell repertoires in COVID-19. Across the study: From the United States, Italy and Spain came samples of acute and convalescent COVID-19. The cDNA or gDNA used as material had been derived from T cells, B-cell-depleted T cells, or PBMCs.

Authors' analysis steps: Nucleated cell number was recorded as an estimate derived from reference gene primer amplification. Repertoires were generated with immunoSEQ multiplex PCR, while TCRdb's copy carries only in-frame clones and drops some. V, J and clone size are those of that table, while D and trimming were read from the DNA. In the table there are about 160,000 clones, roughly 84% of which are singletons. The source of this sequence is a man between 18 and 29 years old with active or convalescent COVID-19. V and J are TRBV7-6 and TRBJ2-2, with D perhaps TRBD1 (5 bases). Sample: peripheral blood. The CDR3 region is CASSNPTDANTGELFF. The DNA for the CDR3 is TGTGCCAGCAGCAACCCGACAGACGCGAACACCGGGGAGCTGTTTTTT.